Listed here are 29 T cell receptor beta chains from one sample, sequenced in a study of T cells in Graves' hyperthyroidism and ophthalmopathy. The investigators amplified TCR beta CDR3 regions from RNA transcripts. Using the HTBI primer set, a first-round RT-PCR was run on the TCR CDR3. TCRdb reprocessed the multiplex PCR reads with MiXCR, giving one entry per CDR3 protein. Among roughly 710,000 distinct CDR3 sequences listed, approximately 36% were seen once. The material sequenced was blood. These receptors all stem from a woman in her thirties or forties with Graves' hyperthyroidism.

The V call is TRBV15, the J call TRBJ2-7; D assignment may be TRBD1 or TRBD2 (5 bases each). The CDR3 runs 15 residues. The germline CDR1 and CDR2 sequences are LNHNV and YYDKDF (reference sequence). V was cut by 3 bases and J by 0 bases, with 12 bases left in between. The DNA for the CDR3 is TGTGCCACCAGCAGCCAAGAGGGGTACTCCTACGAGCAGTACTTC. Translation gives CATSSQEGYSYEQYF. Full variable domain (remainder filled in from reference TRBV15 and TRBJ2-7): DAMVIQNPRYQVTQFGKPVTLSCSQTLNHNVMYWYQQKSSQAPKLLFHYYDKDFNNEADTPDNFQSRRPNTSFCFLDIRSPGLGDTAMYLCATSSQEGYSYEQYFGPGTRLTVT.

This chain connects TRBV29-1 to TRBJ2-7; 8 positions agree with TRBD1. The CDR3 spans 15 residues. V lost 6 bases to trimming and J lost 3 bases; unmatched junction nucleotides: 13. Germline V lookup: CDR1 SQVTM, CDR2 ANQGSEA. For the CDR3, the DNA is TGCAGCGTGGGGGGACAGGAAGATCTCAGCTACGAGCAGTACTTC. Translation gives CSVGGQEDLSYEQYF.

In its sample, this clonotype was seen many times. V gene TRBV7-9 combines with J gene TRBJ2-2; the D gene could be TRBD1 or TRBD2 (5 bases each). The CDR3 is made up of 14 amino acids. With 0 bases removed from V and 7 bases from J, the gap between germline ends came to 9 bases. Germline V gene sequence: CDR1 SEHNR, CDR2 FQNEAQ (reference sequence). The CDR3 bases are TGTGCCAGCAGCTTAGCTTGGGACGTCGGGGAGCTGTTTTTT. This sequence encodes CASSLAWDVGELFF.

This clonotype has a count of ten or more. This sequence joins TRBV12-3 or TRBV12-4 and TRBJ1-5, with a tentative D call TRBD1 (5 bases). CDR3 length equals 12 residues. Deletions cut 6 bases from V and 9 bases from J, with 12 bases between. The CDR3 DNA reads as TGTGCCAGCAGGGGGGACGGAGGGCCCCAGCATTTT. Its protein is CASRGDGGPQHF.

This clonotype was recorded many times. V is TRBV19 and J is TRBJ1-1; 8 bases match TRBD1. CDR1 and CDR2 (germline): LNHDA, SQIVND (reference sequence). This CDR3 contains 15 residues. The V and J ends lost 6 bases and 1 base, in that order; junction bases with no gene match: 7. CDR3 DNA sequence: TGTGCCAGTAGCGGACAGGGAGGGAAGAACACTGAAGCTTTCTTT. Residues: CASSGQGGKNTEAFF.

The chain recombines TRBV2 with TRBJ2-3; D unclear. V was trimmed by 0 bases and J by 0 bases, leaving 10 bases between them. Germline CDR1 is SNHLY and CDR2 is FYNNEI. The CDR3 is 16 residues long. CDR3 coding DNA: TGTGCCAGCAGTGAAGCGGGCAGAACTAGCACAGATACGCAGTATTTT. It is translated as CASSEAGRTSTDTQYF.

This clonotype was found a few times. This chain joins TRBV10-1 and TRBJ2-3; 9 positions match TRBD2. CDR1 and CDR2 from the germline V gene are WNHNN and SYGVQD (reference sequence). The length of the CDR3 is 14 residues. The J segment lost 5 bases and the V segment lost 8 bases, leaving 8 bases of the junction unmatched. The CDR3 DNA reads TGCGCCAGCTCGAGGCGGGAGGGGGTAGATACGCAGTATTTT. Protein product: CASSRREGVDTQYF.

The chain has TRBV5-1 and TRBJ1-1; TRBD1 might be the D (6 bases). The CDR3 runs 11 residues. Germline-derived CDR1 and CDR2 are SGHRS and YFSETQ. V lost 4 bases and J lost 7, with 8 bases in between. The CDR3 region is CASSRDNEAFF. The CDR3 DNA is TGCGCCAGCAGCCGGGACAATGAAGCTTTCTTT.

J is TRBJ1-2 and V is TRBV29-1; D gene ambiguous. The CDR3 contains 15 residues. Germline V gives CDR1 SQVTM, CDR2 ANQGSEA. V was cut by 2 bases and J by 6 bases, with 19 bases left in between. This chain's CDR3 is CSVEWREGATNGYTF. CDR3 bases: TGCAGCGTTGAATGGAGGGAGGGAGCAACTAATGGCTACACCTTC. Looking up the rest from reference TRBV29-1 and TRBJ1-2 gives the full variable domain: SAVISQKPSRDICQRGTSLTIQCQVDSQVTMMFWYRQQPGQSLTLIATANQGSEATYESGFVIDKFPISRPNLTFSTLTVSNMSPEDSSIYLCSVEWREGATNGYTFGSGTRLTVV.

The rearrangement links TRBV27 to TRBJ1-4; 10 bases are shared with TRBD1. The V and J ends lost 8 bases and 11 bases, in that order; junction bases with no gene match: 5. The CDR3 has 12 residues. The germline gives CDR1 MNHEY, CDR2 SMNVEV (reference sequence). The CDR3 bases are TGTGCCAGCGGCCGGGACAGGGGCAAACTGTTTTTT. Translation: CASGRDRGKLFF.

There are a few counts of this clonotype. The V gene is TRBV4-1, the J gene TRBJ2-7; D is perhaps TRBD1 or TRBD2 (5 bases each). Trimming removed 4 bases at V and 2 bases at J, with 15 bases between. Germline CDR1 is MGHRA and CDR2 is YSYEKL. CDR3 size: 15 residues. Written as DNA, the CDR3 is TGCGCCAGCAGCCCCAAAGGACGAGGGGCCTACGAGCAGTACTTC. Its translation: CASSPKGRGAYEQYF.

The chain links TRBV24-1 to TRBJ2-3; 7 bases agree with TRBD2. This CDR3 spans 15 amino acids. Germline CDR1 KGHDR, CDR2 SFDVKD. The V segment lost 3 bases and the J segment 2 bases; nucleotides outside the gene matches: 4. CDR3 sequence (DNA): TGTGCCACCAGTGATGCCGGGACTAACACAGATACGCAGTATTTT. Residues: CATSDAGTNTDTQYF.

At least ten counts were recorded for this clonotype. CDR3 nucleotides: TGTGCCATCAGTCCCACTAGCGGGAGTTCCCACGAGCAGTACTTC. This gives the protein CAISPTSGSSHEQYF. The V call is TRBV10-3, the J call TRBJ2-7; 11 bases match TRBD2. The trim removed 5 bases at V and 5 bases at J, leaving 8 bases unmatched. CDR1 is ENHRY and CDR2 is SYGVKD in the germline V gene. The CDR3 spans 15 residues.

The sample holds many counts of this clonotype. The V call is TRBV4-1, the J call TRBJ1-5; D possibly corresponds to TRBD1 (5 bases). The germline V and J ends were trimmed by 1 base and 2 bases, with 9 bases remaining between them. Looked up from germline, CDR1 is MGHRA and CDR2 is YSYEKL. The CDR3 runs 15 residues. The CDR3 spells CASSQVQGGNQPQHF. CDR3 DNA sequence: TGCGCCAGCAGCCAAGTGCAGGGCGGCAATCAGCCCCAGCATTTT.

This clonotype showed up many times. This chain joins TRBV10-3 and TRBJ2-2; no clear D. Deletions cut 6 bases from V and 0 bases from J, with 14 bases between. The germline CDR1 and CDR2 sequences are ENHRY and SYGVKD. The CDR3 is 16 amino acids. CDR3 region: CAISLTQFANTGELFF. Written as DNA, the CDR3 is TGTGCCATCAGCCTTACACAGTTCGCGAACACCGGGGAGCTGTTTTTT.

This clonotype was observed many times. The chain employs TRBV7-8 and TRBJ1-6; no reliable D call. This CDR3 contains 14 residues. CDR1 SGHVS and CDR2 FQNEAQ come from the germline V gene. As DNA, the CDR3 is TGTGCGACCGGGAGGAGCGGGCCAACGGCACCCCTCCACTTT. Its protein product is CATGRSGPTAPLHF. The full variable domain, completed using reference TRBV7-8 and TRBJ1-6, is GAGVSQSPRYKVAKRGQDVALRCDPISGHVSLFWYQQALGQGPEFLTYFQNEAQLDKSGLPSDRFFAERPEGSVSTLKIQRTQQEDSAVYLCATGRSGPTAPLHFGNGTRLTVT.

About this clonotype itself: Compared with germline, one end of the junction differs, possibly owing to a read error. The chain joins TRBV7-9 to TRBJ2-7; maybe TRBD2 (6 bases). The CDR3 extends over 15 amino acids. Germline values: CDR1 SEHNR, CDR2 FQNEAQ (reference sequence). Here the CDR3 reads CASSQRLGSIYEQYF. The DNA for the CDR3 is TGCGCCAGCAGCCAGCGACTAGGGTCTATCTACGAGCAGTACTTC.

The chain uses TRBV9 and TRBJ2-2; maybe TRBD1 (6 bases). Germline lookup yields CDR1 SGDLS and CDR2 YYNGEE. The CDR3 totals 14 residues. V gave up 4 bases and J gave up 7 bases, with 14 bases separating them. The CDR3 DNA is TGTGCCAGCAGCACCCACTCGACAGGCGGGGAGCTGTTTTTT. Protein sequence: CASSTHSTGGELFF.

This clonotype was detected a few times. The chain uses TRBV5-1 and TRBJ1-3; 8 bases line up with TRBD1. Germline CDR1 is SGHRS and CDR2 is YFSETQ. After removal of 3 bases from V and 0 bases from J, the junction contained 8 bases not matched to a gene. This CDR3 region has 17 residues. The CDR3 coding sequence is TGCGCCAGCAGCTACTCGGGACAGGCGGCCTCTGGAAACACCATATATTTT. Its protein product is CASSYSGQAASGNTIYF.

The chain uses TRBV7-9 and TRBJ2-1; D unresolved. Germline V gene lookup returns CDR1 SEHNR and CDR2 FQNEAQ (reference sequence). The length of the CDR3 is 11 residues. Trimming took 5 bases from V and 10 from J, leaving 9 bases between them. The CDR3 reads CASSPLREQFF. The DNA of the CDR3 is TGTGCCAGCAGCCCCCTCCGCGAGCAGTTCTTC.

J is TRBJ2-7 and V is TRBV6-6; tentatively, D is TRBD1 or TRBD2 (6 bases each). The CDR3 contains 14 residues. V lost 5 bases and J lost 3, with 14 bases in between. Germline V CDR1 and CDR2: MNHNY, SVGAGI (reference sequence). In nucleotides, the CDR3 is TGTGCCAGCAGTGAAGGGGGGACGCTCTACGAGCAGTACTTC. It specifies CASSEGGTLYEQYF.

The rearrangement joins TRBV4-1 to TRBJ1-1; the D is unclear. From germline, CDR1 is MGHRA and CDR2 YSYEKL. Deletions cut 0 bases from V and 3 bases from J, with 14 bases between. There are 16 residues in the CDR3. Here the CDR3 reads CASSQDVAGSHTEAFF. CDR3 in DNA: TGCGCCAGCAGCCAAGATGTGGCAGGCAGCCACACTGAAGCTTTCTTT.

The V call is TRBV30, the J call TRBJ2-7; D is unclear. Germline V gene lookup returns CDR1 GTSNPN and CDR2 SVGIG (reference sequence). V was pared by 2 bases and J by 6 bases, with 8 bases between. The CDR3 length is 11 residues. In DNA form, the CDR3 reads TGTGCCTGGAGTCTAAGACTCGAGCAGTACTTC. Its protein product is CAWSLRLEQYF. The full variable domain, in which reference TRBV30 and TRBJ2-7 provide the parts outside the CDR3, is SQTIHQWPATLVQPVGSPLSLECTVEGTSNPNLYWYRQAAGRGLQLLFYSVGIGQISSEVPQNLSASRPQDRQFILSSKKLLLSDSGFYLCAWSLRLEQYFGPGTRLTVT.

The V gene is TRBV6-5, the J gene TRBJ2-7; unclear D gene. Germline loops: CDR1 MNHEY, CDR2 SVGAGI. The CDR3 runs to 12 residues. The ends were cut back, 6 bases at V and 6 bases at J, with 12 bases in the middle. The CDR3 bases are TGTGCCAGCAGCCGACCCGGGCCCGAGCAGTACTTC. Translating it yields CASSRPGPEQYF.

A note on this clonotype: Since a much larger clone is just one base distant, this may be a read error. The chain has TRBV10-3 and TRBJ2-7; perhaps TRBD1 as D (6 bases). The CDR3 extends over 15 amino acids. V lost 0 bases, J lost 5 bases, and 14 bases lay in between. Germline V gene data show CDR1 as ENHRY and CDR2 as SYGVKD. The CDR3 DNA reads TGTGCCATCAGTGAGTCAAGGGCAGGGGCCCACGAGCAGTACTTC. It yields the protein CAISESRAGAHEQYF.

About this clonotype: Lacking the conserved final phenylalanine or tryptophan, this CDR3 likely reflects a read error. No DNA is shown, since the ends of the CDR3 on it are uncertain; the CDR3 is the one TCRdb lists. The chain is built from TRBV2 and TRBJ1-6. The CDR3 is 9 residues long, ends included. Per germline, CDR1 SNHLY and CDR2 FYNNEI. This CDR3 is CASSGAPPY.

This chain connects TRBV6-6 to TRBJ2-7; 13 bases are a match to TRBD2. The V gene end was trimmed by 6 bases and the J gene end by 6 bases; junction bases not matched to a gene: 8. The CDR3 runs to 15 residues. Germline values: CDR1 MNHNY, CDR2 SVGAGI (reference sequence). The CDR3 region is CASSRTSGRRREQYF. CDR3 in DNA: TGTGCCAGCAGCCGGACTAGCGGGAGACGTCGCGAGCAGTACTTC.

The chain recombines TRBV7-9 with TRBJ1-4, with 7 bases identical to TRBD1. The J segment lost 8 bases and the V segment lost 3 bases, leaving 9 bases of the junction unmatched. Germline V gives CDR1 SEHNR, CDR2 FQNEAQ (reference sequence). This CDR3 spans 15 amino acids. As DNA, the CDR3 is TGTGCCAGCAGCTTGAGTTCCCAGGGGGGCGAAAAACTGTTTTTT. Residues: CASSLSSQGGEKLFF.

Many counts were recorded for this clonotype. The chain carries TRBV10-3 and TRBJ2-5; TRBD1 aligns across 8 bases. From germline, CDR1 is ENHRY and CDR2 SYGVKD. The CDR3 has 14 residues. Trimming at V came to 2 bases and at J to 4 bases, leaving 3 bases not matched to a gene. CDR3 protein: CAISEDRGRETQYF. As DNA, the CDR3 is TGTGCCATCAGTGAGGACAGGGGAAGAGAGACCCAGTACTTC.